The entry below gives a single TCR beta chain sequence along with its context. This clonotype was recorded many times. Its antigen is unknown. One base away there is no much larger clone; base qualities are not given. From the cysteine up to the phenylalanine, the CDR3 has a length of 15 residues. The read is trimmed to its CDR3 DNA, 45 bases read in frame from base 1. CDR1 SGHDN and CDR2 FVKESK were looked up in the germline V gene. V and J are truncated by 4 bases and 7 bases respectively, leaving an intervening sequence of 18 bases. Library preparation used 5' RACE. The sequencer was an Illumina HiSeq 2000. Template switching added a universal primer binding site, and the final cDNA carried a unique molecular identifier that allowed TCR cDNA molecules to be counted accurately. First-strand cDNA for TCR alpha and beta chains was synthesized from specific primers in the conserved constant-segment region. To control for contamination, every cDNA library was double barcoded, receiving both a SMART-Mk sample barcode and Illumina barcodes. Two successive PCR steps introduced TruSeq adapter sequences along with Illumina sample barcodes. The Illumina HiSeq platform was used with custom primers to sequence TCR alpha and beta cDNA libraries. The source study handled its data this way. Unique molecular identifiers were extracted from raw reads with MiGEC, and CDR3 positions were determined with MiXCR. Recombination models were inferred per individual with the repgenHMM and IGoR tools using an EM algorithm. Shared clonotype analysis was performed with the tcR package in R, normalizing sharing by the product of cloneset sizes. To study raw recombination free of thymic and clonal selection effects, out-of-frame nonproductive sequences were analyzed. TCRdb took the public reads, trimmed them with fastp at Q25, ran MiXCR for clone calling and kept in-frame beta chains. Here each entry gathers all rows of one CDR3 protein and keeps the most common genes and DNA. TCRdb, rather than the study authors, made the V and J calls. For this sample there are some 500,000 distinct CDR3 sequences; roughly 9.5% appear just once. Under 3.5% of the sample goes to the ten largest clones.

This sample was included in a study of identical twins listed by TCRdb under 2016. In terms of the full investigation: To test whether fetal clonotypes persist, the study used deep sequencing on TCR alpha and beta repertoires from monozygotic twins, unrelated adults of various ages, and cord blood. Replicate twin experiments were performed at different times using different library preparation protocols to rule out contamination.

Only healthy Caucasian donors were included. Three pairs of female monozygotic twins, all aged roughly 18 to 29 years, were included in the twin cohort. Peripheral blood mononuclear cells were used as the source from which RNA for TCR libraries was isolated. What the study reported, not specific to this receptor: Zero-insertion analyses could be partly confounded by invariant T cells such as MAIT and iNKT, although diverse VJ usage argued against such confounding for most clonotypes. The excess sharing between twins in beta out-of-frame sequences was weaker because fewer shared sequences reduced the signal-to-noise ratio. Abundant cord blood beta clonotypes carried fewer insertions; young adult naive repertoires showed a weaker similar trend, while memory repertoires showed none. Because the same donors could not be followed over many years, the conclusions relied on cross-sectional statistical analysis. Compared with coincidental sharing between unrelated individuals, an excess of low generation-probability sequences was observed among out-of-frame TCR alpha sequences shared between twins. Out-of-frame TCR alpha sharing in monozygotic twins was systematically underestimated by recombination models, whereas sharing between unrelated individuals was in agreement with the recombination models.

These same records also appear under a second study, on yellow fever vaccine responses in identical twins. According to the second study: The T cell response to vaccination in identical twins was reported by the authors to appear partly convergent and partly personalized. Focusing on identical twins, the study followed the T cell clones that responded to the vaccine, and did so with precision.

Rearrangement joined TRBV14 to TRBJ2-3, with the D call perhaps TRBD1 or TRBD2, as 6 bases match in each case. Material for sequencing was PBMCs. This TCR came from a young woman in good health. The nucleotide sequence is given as TGTGCCAGCAGCCCTCGAGGAGGGGGGCCCAATACGCAGTATTTT. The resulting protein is CASSPRGGGPNTQYF. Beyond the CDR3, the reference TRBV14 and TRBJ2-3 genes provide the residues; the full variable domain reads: EAGVTQFPSHSVIEKGQTVTLRCDPISGHDNLYWYRRVMGKEIKFLLHFVKESKQDESGMPNNRFLAERTGGTYSTLKVQPAELEDSGVYFCASSPRGGGPNTQYFGPGTRLTVL.